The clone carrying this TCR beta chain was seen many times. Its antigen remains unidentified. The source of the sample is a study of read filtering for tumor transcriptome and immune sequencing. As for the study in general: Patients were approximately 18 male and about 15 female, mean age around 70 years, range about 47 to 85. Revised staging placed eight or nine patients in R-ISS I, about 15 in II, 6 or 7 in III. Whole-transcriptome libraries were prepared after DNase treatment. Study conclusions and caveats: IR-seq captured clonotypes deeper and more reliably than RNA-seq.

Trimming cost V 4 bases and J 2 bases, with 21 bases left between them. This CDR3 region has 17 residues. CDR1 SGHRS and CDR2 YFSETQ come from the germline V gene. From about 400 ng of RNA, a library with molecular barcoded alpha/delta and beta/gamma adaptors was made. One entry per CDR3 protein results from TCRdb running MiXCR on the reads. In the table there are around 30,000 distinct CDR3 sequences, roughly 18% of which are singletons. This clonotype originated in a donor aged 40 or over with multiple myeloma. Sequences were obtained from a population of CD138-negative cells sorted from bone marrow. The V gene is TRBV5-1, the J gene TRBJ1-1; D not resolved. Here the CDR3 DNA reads TGCGCCAGCAGCCCAAAAGACCACGGACCGCTTAACACTGAAGCTTTCTTT. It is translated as CASSPKDHGPLNTEAFF. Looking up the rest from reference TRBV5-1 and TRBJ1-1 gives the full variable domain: KAGVTQTPRYLIKTRGQQVTLSCSPISGHRSVSWYQQTPGQGLQFLFEYFSETQRNKGNFPGRFSGRQFSNSRSEMNVSTLELGDSALYLCASSPKDHGPLNTEAFFGQGTRLTVV.